The TCR beta chain described here comes from a study of molecular identifiers for immune sequencing clone quantification. Study-wide points: Clones above 20 RNA copies held over 99% of effector molecules, under 1% in naive cells.

This clonotype was counted many times. Its antigen is unknown. Per the germline V gene, CDR1 is SEHNR and CDR2 is FQNEAQ (reference sequence). This CDR3 has 19 amino acids. Trimming shortened V by 0 bases and J by 1 base, and 19 bases separated the two germline ends. Previously described methods and listed TCR primers were employed for the bulk TCR libraries. Each CDR3 protein is one row after TCRdb ran MiXCR on the PCR reads. The sample consists of under 600,000 distinct CDR3 sequences, 20% to 25% of them appearing once. The source is a human donor in good health. Some libraries in this study had Jurkat cell RNA spiked in. Sequencing was performed on naive CD8+ T cells from blood, with Jurkat cell RNA spiked in. Subset: FACS-sorted CD8+CD4-CCR7+CD45RA+ naive T cells. V gene TRBV7-9 combines with J gene TRBJ1-3; D gene unclear. CDR3 DNA sequence: TGTGCCAGCAGCTTAGCTAGGGTGGAAGAAGCCCCGTCTGGAAACACCATATATTTT. Residues: CASSLARVEEAPSGNTIYF.